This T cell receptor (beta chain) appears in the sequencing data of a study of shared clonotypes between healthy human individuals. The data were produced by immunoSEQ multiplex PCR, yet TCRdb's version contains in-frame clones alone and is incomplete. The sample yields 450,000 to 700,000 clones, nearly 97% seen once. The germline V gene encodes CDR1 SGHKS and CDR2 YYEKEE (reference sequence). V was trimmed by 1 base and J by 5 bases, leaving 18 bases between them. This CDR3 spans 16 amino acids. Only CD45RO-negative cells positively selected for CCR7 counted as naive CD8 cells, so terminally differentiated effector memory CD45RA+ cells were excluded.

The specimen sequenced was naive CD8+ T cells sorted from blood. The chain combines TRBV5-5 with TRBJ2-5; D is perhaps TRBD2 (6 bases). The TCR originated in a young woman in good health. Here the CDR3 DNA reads TGTGCCAGCAGCTTGACGGCCGGGACTTCCGGGGAGACCCAGTACTTC. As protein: CASSLTAGTSGETQYF. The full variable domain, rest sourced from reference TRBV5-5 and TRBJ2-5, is DAGVTQSPTHLIKTRGQQVTLRCSPISGHKSVSWYQQVLGQGPQFIFQYYEKEERGRGNFPDRFSARQFPNYSSELNVNALLLGDSALYLCASSLTAGTSGETQYFGPGTRLLVL.